This T cell receptor (beta chain) was sequenced for a study of identical twins. General observations from the study: While abundant cord blood beta clonotypes carried fewer insertions, memory repertoires showed no such pattern. In drawing conclusions, the study used cross-sectional statistical analysis and did not follow the same donors. Models underestimated how often monozygotic twins shared out-of-frame TCR alpha.

V shed 5 bases and J shed 6 bases, with 10 bases lying between them. Looked up from germline, CDR1 is SEHNR and CDR2 is FQNEAQ (reference sequence). This CDR3 contains 12 residues. This clonotype was counted between two and nine times. The antigen is undetermined. Template switching added a universal primer site; cDNA carried unique molecular identifiers. Each CDR3 protein gets one entry after TCRdb re-called the 5' RACE reads with MiXCR. The sample gives approximately 690,000 distinct CDR3 sequences, 6.1% of which show up once; about 1.8% is in the top ten. The chain joins TRBV7-9 to TRBJ1-2; D is undetermined. The sequenced sample was naive T cells sorted from blood. This clonotype was obtained from a man between 18 and 29 years old in good health. DNA of the CDR3: TGTGCCAGCAGCCCTGGCCGTGATGGCTACACCTTC. Protein product: CASSPGRDGYTF.